This TCR beta chain was obtained from a study of CD8 T cells in ankylosing spondylitis. Whole-study results and caveats: One TCR beta motif, made up of eight or nine highly homologous variants, appeared characteristic of ankylosing spondylitis blood. It was reported that disease-linked clones were significantly enriched in matched ankylosing spondylitis synovial fluid.

This clonotype was seen repeatedly, ten times or more. Its antigen is still unknown. The CDR3 is 17 amino acids. Between the trimmed V and J ends, which lost 4 bases and 1 base, there was a span of 19 bases. Construction of TCR beta libraries was performed using quantitative 5'-RACE with molecular barcodes. TCRdb re-analysed the 5' RACE reads in MiXCR, keeping a single row per CDR3 protein. The sample holds a few hundred thousand distinct CDR3 sequences, about 10% seen once. This clonotype was sampled from a male donor with ankylosing spondylitis or in good health (not recorded which). Sequencing was performed on blood, either unsorted or a sorted T cell fraction (not recorded which). The J gene is TRBJ1-1, the V gene TRBV12-3 or TRBV12-4; D gene unclear. Here the CDR3 DNA reads TGTGCCAGCAGTTGGGTGGGATTCCGACCGAAGAACACTGAAGCTTTCTTT. Residues: CASSWVGFRPKNTEAFF.